The 8 T cell receptor beta chains below all came from one sample that was sequenced in a study of early T cells in non-severe SARS-CoV-2 infection. Via MiXCR, TCRdb re-called the 5' RACE reads, giving one row per CDR3 protein. The sample shows 80,000 or so distinct CDR3 sequences, around 10% of them seen only once. Source: whole blood, taken at baseline. These receptors all stem from an adult who was a healthcare worker with PCR-confirmed SARS-CoV-2 infection or an uninfected control (not recorded which).

This rearrangement joins TRBV14 to TRBJ1-6; 7 nucleotides line up with TRBD1. Germline lookup yields CDR1 SGHDN and CDR2 FVKESK. The length of the CDR3 is 17 residues. The junction had 7 bases not matched to a gene; V was cut back by 0 bases and J by 5 bases. In nucleotides, the CDR3 is TGTGCCAGCAGCCAAGATGGGCAGGGGGTCCATAATTCACCCCTCCACTTT. Its translation is CASSQDGQGVHNSPLHF.

This chain uses TRBV20-1 with TRBJ1-1; unclear D gene. The CDR3 totals 13 residues. The germline gives CDR1 DFQATT, CDR2 SNEGSKA (reference sequence). V lost 0 bases to trimming and J lost 4 bases, with 9 bases between them. The CDR3 DNA reads as TGCAGTGCTAGAGACTCCCTTGGCACTGAAGCTTTCTTT. Amino acids: CSARDSLGTEAFF.

CDR3: CASSVLSGTTGELFF. CDR3 DNA: TGTGCCAGCAGTGTTCTCTCAGGGACGACCGGGGAGCTGTTTTTT. This sequence joins TRBV2 and TRBJ2-2; D is perhaps TRBD1 or TRBD2 (5 bases each). The CDR3 runs to 15 residues. Germline assignment: CDR1 SNHLY and CDR2 FYNNEI. Trimming left V 4 bases short and J 5 bases short, with 14 bases between.

This clonotype was recorded many times. The rearrangement links TRBV6-1 to TRBJ1-2, with D unclear. CDR3 length: 14 amino acids. CDR1 and CDR2 (germline): MNHNS, SASEGT. The germline V and J ends were trimmed by 1 base and 3 bases, with 9 bases remaining between them. This chain's CDR3 is CASSEELGYYGYTF. For the CDR3, the DNA is TGTGCCAGCAGTGAAGAGCTCGGTTACTATGGCTACACCTTC.

This clonotype appeared many times. This chain links TRBV5-1 with TRBJ2-1; 11 bases line up with TRBD2. Germline assignment: CDR1 SGHRS and CDR2 YFSETQ. The CDR3 length is 18 residues. Trimming removed 2 bases from V and 2 bases from J; junction bases left unmatched: 9. CDR3 sequence: CASSFGLAGGRTYNEQFF. The CDR3 nucleotides read TGCGCCAGCAGCTTCGGTTTAGCGGGGGGGCGAACCTACAATGAGCAGTTCTTC. Complete variable domain (other parts from reference TRBV5-1 and TRBJ2-1): KAGVTQTPRYLIKTRGQQVTLSCSPISGHRSVSWYQQTPGQGLQFLFEYFSETQRNKGNFPGRFSGRQFSNSRSEMNVSTLELGDSALYLCASSFGLAGGRTYNEQFFGPGTRLTVL.

A few counts support this clonotype. This chain uses TRBV5-1 with TRBJ2-1, with TRBD2 identical over 9 bases. CDR3 size: 16 residues. After removal of 5 bases from V and 4 bases from J, the junction contained 10 bases not matched to a gene. Per germline, CDR1 SGHRS and CDR2 YFSETQ. The CDR3 loop reads CASRTNGLAGYNEQFF. In DNA form, the CDR3 reads TGCGCCAGCAGGACCAATGGGCTAGCGGGGTACAATGAGCAGTTCTTC.

This clonotype has at least ten counts. The rearrangement uses TRBV20-1 and TRBJ1-1; weak D call: TRBD1 (6 bases). The CDR3 sequence is 13 residues long. With 5 bases removed from V and 4 bases from J, the gap between germline ends came to 14 bases. Looked up from germline, CDR1 is DFQATT and CDR2 is SNEGSKA (reference sequence). CDR3 sequence (DNA): TGCAGTGCTTCATCACAGGGCATCACTGAAGCTTTCTTT. Its protein product is CSASSQGITEAFF.

V is TRBV5-1 and J is TRBJ2-1; no clear D. V shed 1 base and J shed 7 bases, with 6 bases lying between them. The germline V gene has CDR1 SGHRS and CDR2 YFSETQ. The CDR3 spans 12 residues. The CDR3 region has the DNA TGCGCCAGCAGCTTGTCCCGAAATGAGCAGTTCTTC. This encodes CASSLSRNEQFF.